The 28 T cell receptor beta chains given below trace back to one sample, sequenced in a study of T-cell reconstitution after alpha-beta-depleted transplantation in children. Unique molecular identifiers were built into the TCRbeta library. TCRdb called the PCR reads again in MiXCR, with one record for every CDR3 protein. The sample has around 450,000 distinct CDR3 sequences, roughly a tenth seen once; the top ten hold 2%. The input for sequencing was PBMCs, taken before TCRalphabeta/CD19-depleted stem cell transplant. All receptors derive from a child younger than 10 with inherited bone marrow failure, due to receive a stem cell transplant.

Ten or more counts support this clonotype. The rearrangement links TRBV4-2 to TRBJ2-1; D perhaps matches TRBD1 (5 bases). Germline V gene data show CDR1 as LGHNA and CDR2 as YNFKEQ. V shed 7 bases and J shed 5 bases, with 15 bases lying between them. The CDR3 is 14 amino acids. The CDR3 sequence: CASTLAWGHNEQFF. CDR3 DNA sequence: TGTGCCAGCACCTTGGCTTGGGGCCACAATGAGCAGTTCTTC.

In its sample, this clonotype was seen many times. The rearrangement uses TRBV12-3 or TRBV12-4 and TRBJ2-3; 9 positions match TRBD2. The CDR3 is 15 residues long. V gave up 8 bases and J gave up 4 bases; unmatched junction bases: 10. DNA of the CDR3: TGTGCCAGCGGAGAAGCGGCTAGCGGGGCAGATACGCAGTATTTT. This sequence encodes CASGEAASGADTQYF.

The rearrangement links TRBV7-2 to TRBJ2-2, with 8 bases lining up with TRBD1. The CDR3 is made up of 15 amino acids. The J segment lost 7 bases and the V segment lost 8 bases, leaving 12 bases of the junction unmatched. Germline V gives CDR1 SGHTA, CDR2 FQGNSA. This CDR3 reads CASGHTPGGHGELFF. In DNA, the CDR3 is TGTGCCAGCGGCCATACCCCAGGGGGCCACGGGGAGCTGTTTTTT.

This clonotype was detected ten times or more. The genes are TRBV4-3 and TRBJ1-4, with D uncertain. The CDR3 has 15 amino acids. Germline CDR1 is LGHNA and CDR2 is YSLEER. The V gene lost 0 bases and the J gene lost 5 bases, with 10 bases spanning the gap. CDR3 in amino acids: CASSQEVRPNEKLFF. In DNA, the CDR3 is TGCGCCAGCAGCCAAGAGGTCAGGCCAAATGAAAAACTGTTTTTT.

This clonotype came up many times. J is TRBJ2-7 and V is TRBV28, with 13 positions matching TRBD2. The trim removed 2 bases at V and 3 bases at J, leaving 7 bases unmatched. Per the germline V gene, CDR1 is MDHEN and CDR2 is SYDVKM. The CDR3 length is 17 residues. CDR3 in DNA: TGTGCCAGCAGTTTAGGCCCGGGACTAGCGGGGATCTACGAGCAGTACTTC. Protein sequence: CASSLGPGLAGIYEQYF. Complete variable domain (other parts from reference TRBV28 and TRBJ2-7): DVKVTQSSRYLVKRTGEKVFLECVQDMDHENMFWYRQDPGLGLRLIYFSYDVKMKEKGDIPEGYSVSREKKERFSLILESASTNQTSMYLCASSLGPGLAGIYEQYFGPGTRLTVT.

This clonotype was observed many times. This chain links TRBV10-3 with TRBJ2-3; 11 nucleotides align to TRBD2. CDR1 and CDR2 (germline): ENHRY, SYGVKD. V lost 10 bases and J lost 0; bases outside the gene matches: 3. There are 14 residues in the CDR3. CDR3 coding DNA: TGTGCCACCACTAGCGGGGGAAGCACAGATACGCAGTATTTT. Its translation: CATTSGGSTDTQYF.

This clonotype came up many times. The chain combines TRBV5-1 with TRBJ2-1; D perhaps matches TRBD2 (5 bases). This CDR3 contains 20 residues. Germline V CDR1 and CDR2: SGHRS, YFSETQ. V was cut by 2 bases and J by 6 bases, with 30 bases left in between. The chain's CDR3 is CASSLSSDARTSLEANEQFF. The CDR3 DNA sequence: TGCGCCAGCAGCTTAAGTTCGGACGCGCGGACTTCCTTGGAGGCCAATGAGCAGTTCTTC.

This clonotype was detected only a few times. Here the CDR3 reads CASSFPAGVKDTQYF. As DNA, the CDR3 is TGTGCCAGCAGCTTCCCAGCGGGAGTCAAAGATACGCAGTATTTT. The chain has TRBV7-9 and TRBJ2-3, with 8 bases fitting TRBD2. This CDR3 spans 15 amino acids. Trimming at V came to 3 bases and at J to 5 bases, leaving 7 bases not matched to a gene. Germline assignment: CDR1 SEHNR and CDR2 FQNEAQ (reference sequence).

The count of this clonotype is one. This may be a read error, as it is one base from a much larger clone. No DNA is shown, since the ends of the CDR3 on it are uncertain; the CDR3 is the one TCRdb lists. V and J are TRBV7-5 and TRBJ2-5; TRBD2 was called by the table and not checked on the DNA. TRBV7-5 is tagged as a pseudogene. The CDR3 is 17 residues long, ends included. The CDR3 loop is CISVPEARRGVWETQYF.

This clonotype was counted at least ten times. The gene calls are TRBV5-4 and TRBJ2-7, with 8 bases fitting TRBD1. The CDR3 is 15 residues long. Germline V gene data show CDR1 as SGHNT and CDR2 as YYREEE (reference sequence). The V segment lost 2 bases and the J segment 3 bases; nucleotides outside the gene matches: 7. The CDR3 region is CASSLDRGLIYEQYF. CDR3 coding DNA: TGTGCCAGCAGCTTAGACAGGGGCCTTATCTACGAGCAGTACTTC. The complete variable domain, with remaining parts taken from reference TRBV5-4 and TRBJ2-7, reads ETGVTQSPTHLIKTRGQQVTLRCSSQSGHNTVSWYQQALGQGPQFIFQYYREEENGRGNFPPRFSGLQFPNYSSELNVNALELDDSALYLCASSLDRGLIYEQYFGPGTRLTVT.

This clonotype has ten or more counts. This chain joins TRBV20-1 and TRBJ2-3, with D perhaps matching TRBD2 (5 bases). In germline, CDR1 is DFQATT, CDR2 SNEGSKA (reference sequence). The CDR3 extends over 14 amino acids. Trimming stripped 5 bases from V and 1 base from J, with 13 bases between. The CDR3 spells CSAPLGWGTDTQYF. CDR3 in DNA: TGCAGTGCTCCACTAGGGTGGGGCACAGATACGCAGTATTTT.

This clonotype has at least ten counts. The chain joins TRBV28 to TRBJ1-1, with a weak D call TRBD1 (5 bases). Deletions cut 7 bases from V and 6 bases from J, with 15 bases between. Germline V gene sequence: CDR1 MDHEN, CDR2 SYDVKM. This CDR3 has 13 residues. The CDR3 sequence is CASTHRSGPEAFF. The DNA of the CDR3 is TGTGCCAGCACCCATCGCTCAGGGCCTGAAGCTTTCTTT.

About this clonotype itself: An end of the junction differs from the germline gene, which may be a read error. This sequence joins TRBV5-6 and TRBJ2-4, with TRBD2 as a possible D gene (5 bases). Per the germline V gene, CDR1 is SGHDT and CDR2 is YYEEEE. The CDR3 has 14 amino acids. This chain's CDR3 is CASSFEGPKNIPYF. In DNA form, the CDR3 reads TGTGCCAGCAGCTTTGAGGGTCCCAAAAACATTCCGTACTTC. Complete variable domain (other parts from reference TRBV5-6 and TRBJ2-4): DAGVTQSPTHLIKTRGQQVTLRCSPKSGHDTVSWYQQALGQGPQFIFQYYEEEERQRGNFPDRFSGHQFPNYSSELNVNALLLGDSALYLCASSFEGPKNIPYFGAGTRLSVL.

In its sample, this clonotype was seen a few times. The rearrangement joins TRBV12-3 or TRBV12-4 to TRBJ1-2; D ambiguous. CDR3 length: 15 residues. Deletions cut 3 bases from V and 1 base from J, with 12 bases between. This CDR3 is CASSFFRAVNYGYTF. The CDR3 region has the DNA TGTGCCAGCAGTTTTTTCCGGGCCGTTAACTATGGCTACACCTTC.

This clonotype was picked up a small number of times. The chain links TRBV30 to TRBJ2-7; D might be TRBD1 (5 bases). The CDR3 spans 16 residues. CDR1 is GTSNPN, CDR2 SVGIG, per germline (reference sequence). The V end was cut by 2 bases, the J end by 3 bases, with 20 bases between. The DNA of the CDR3 is TGTGCCTGGAGTCTAGGGGTGACCAGCTATAGCTACGAGCAGTACTTC. This gives the protein CAWSLGVTSYSYEQYF.

The rearrangement joins TRBV30 to TRBJ2-7; D may be TRBD1 or TRBD2 (5 bases each). The V gene lost 4 bases and the J gene lost 4 bases, with 14 bases spanning the gap. Germline-derived CDR1 and CDR2 are GTSNPN and SVGIG (reference sequence). The CDR3 consists of 13 residues. The CDR3 reads CAWTLYEGYEQYF. CDR3 DNA sequence: TGTGCCTGGACCTTGTACGAGGGGTACGAGCAGTACTTC.

This clonotype has ten or more counts. The chain is built from TRBV20-1 and TRBJ1-6; 11 bases fit TRBD1. The CDR3 contains 13 residues. V gave up 5 bases and J gave up 9 bases; unmatched junction bases: 3. Germline loops: CDR1 DFQATT, CDR2 SNEGSKA (reference sequence). The CDR3 sequence: CSAGQGAGSPLHF. CDR3 coding DNA: TGCAGTGCTGGACAGGGGGCGGGTTCACCCCTCCACTTT.

This clonotype was seen a handful of times. The chain has TRBV18 and TRBJ2-7, with a tentative D call TRBD1 (5 bases). Trimming pared 2 bases from V and 3 bases from J, leaving 11 bases between. CDR3 length: 14 amino acids. Germline CDR1 KGHSH, CDR2 LQKENI. Here the CDR3 reads CASSPKGCRYEQYF. CDR3 sequence (DNA): TGTGCCAGCTCACCAAAGGGGTGCCGCTACGAGCAGTACTTC.

This clonotype was observed many times. The V call is TRBV29-1, the J call TRBJ2-3, with D unclear. Looked up from germline, CDR1 is SQVTM and CDR2 is ANQGSEA. V lost 4 bases and J lost 2, with 10 bases in between. The CDR3 covers 13 residues. The CDR3 here is CSVADGNTDTQYF. The CDR3 DNA is TGCAGCGTTGCGGATGGTAACACAGATACGCAGTATTTT.

This clonotype occurred a few times. This sequence joins TRBV3-1 and TRBJ1-2; D might be TRBD1 (6 bases). The CDR3 sequence is 14 residues long. The germline CDR1 and CDR2 sequences are LGHDT and YNNKEL (reference sequence). The V end lost 4 bases, the J end lost 3 bases, and 12 bases lay between the germline ends. CDR3 in amino acids: CASSRQDSHYGYTF. In DNA, the CDR3 is TGTGCCAGCAGCCGACAGGATTCCCACTATGGCTACACCTTC.

In this sample, this clonotype turned up many times. The rearrangement uses TRBV24-1 and TRBJ2-1; 9 bases agree with TRBD1. Germline lookup yields CDR1 KGHDR and CDR2 SFDVKD. With V trimmed by 4 bases and J by 5 bases, 5 bases remained unmatched. This CDR3 has 15 amino acids. CDR3 bases: TGTGCCACCAGTGAAGCAGGGACAGGGAACAATGAGCAGTTCTTC. This encodes CATSEAGTGNNEQFF.

On this clonotype: This clone may be a read error of a much larger clone one base away. V is TRBV12-3 or TRBV12-4 and J is TRBJ2-3; D call uncertain. V was cut by 6 bases and J by 2 bases, with 12 bases left in between. This CDR3 is 14 amino acids long. The CDR3 DNA reads as TGTGCCAGCAGCGATTTAGAAACCACAGATACGCAGTATTTT. Its protein is CASSDLETTDTQYF.

This clonotype was seen a few times. A read error may produce the germline difference seen at one junction end. The chain uses TRBV27 and TRBJ2-7; the match to TRBD2 covers 9 bases. Germline CDR1 MNHEY, CDR2 SMNVEV (reference sequence). The CDR3 consists of 15 residues. The CDR3 protein is CASSFSRAGGYQQYF. The CDR3 coding sequence is TGTGCCAGCAGTTTTAGCAGAGCGGGAGGCTACCAGCAGTACTTC.

This clonotype was counted at least ten times. The chain joins TRBV20-1 to TRBJ2-3, with 11 nucleotides matching TRBD2. Germline CDR1 DFQATT, CDR2 SNEGSKA (reference sequence). CDR3 length equals 16 residues. V lost 1 base, J lost 6 bases, and 9 bases stayed unmatched. DNA for the CDR3: TGCAGTGCTAGAGCTTTTACTAGCGGGAGTATGGATACGCAGTATTTT. Its protein product is CSARAFTSGSMDTQYF.

Many counts were recorded for this clonotype. The chain combines TRBV27 with TRBJ2-1; 9 bases fit TRBD2. The CDR3 totals 15 residues. V shed 5 bases and J 3 bases; nucleotides not matched to a gene: 5. Germline V gives CDR1 MNHEY, CDR2 SMNVEV (reference sequence). For the CDR3, the DNA is TGTGCCAGCAGTGAACTAGCGGGCCACTACAATGAGCAGTTCTTC. It codes for CASSELAGHYNEQFF.

This clonotype was detected ten times or more. The V and J genes are TRBV6-1 and TRBJ2-7, with D maybe TRBD1 (5 bases). Looked up from germline, CDR1 is MNHNS and CDR2 is SASEGT. The CDR3 extends over 13 amino acids. Trimming shortened V by 5 bases and J by 2 bases, and 10 bases separated the two germline ends. The CDR3 protein is CASSKLDTYEQYF. The CDR3 coding sequence is TGTGCCAGCAGTAAGTTGGACACCTACGAGCAGTACTTC.

The V call is TRBV24-1, the J call TRBJ1-1; 8 nucleotides agree with TRBD1. Germline CDR1 KGHDR, CDR2 SFDVKD. The CDR3 is 15 amino acids. Unmatched junction bases numbered 6, after V lost 0 bases and J lost 7 bases. The CDR3 region is CATSDLSGQGSEAFF. The CDR3 bases are TGTGCCACCAGTGATTTGTCAGGACAGGGCAGTGAAGCTTTCTTT.

This clonotype was counted ten times or more. This chain links TRBV28 with TRBJ2-1, with D tentatively TRBD2 (6 bases). CDR1 is MDHEN and CDR2 is SYDVKM in the germline V gene. The CDR3 is made up of 13 amino acids. The germline V and J ends were trimmed by 9 bases and 5 bases, with 14 bases remaining between them. In DNA, the CDR3 is TGTGCCAGTGAACCGGGAGACGACAATGAGCAGTTCTTC. It encodes CASEPGDDNEQFF.